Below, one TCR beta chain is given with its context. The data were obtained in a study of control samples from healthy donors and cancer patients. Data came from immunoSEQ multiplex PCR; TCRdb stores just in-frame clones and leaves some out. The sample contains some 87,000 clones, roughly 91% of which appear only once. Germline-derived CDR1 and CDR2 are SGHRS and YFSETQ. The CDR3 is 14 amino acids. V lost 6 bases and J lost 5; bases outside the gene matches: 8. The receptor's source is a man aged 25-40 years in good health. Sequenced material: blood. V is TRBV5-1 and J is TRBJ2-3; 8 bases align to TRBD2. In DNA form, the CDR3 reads TGCGCCAGCACCCTTCGGGGGGGCGGAGATACGCAGTATTTT. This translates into CASTLRGGGDTQYF. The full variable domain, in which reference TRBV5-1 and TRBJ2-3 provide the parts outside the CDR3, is KAGVTQTPRYLIKTRGQQVTLSCSPISGHRSVSWYQQTPGQGLQFLFEYFSETQRNKGNFPGRFSGRQFSNSRSEMNVSTLELGDSALYLCASTLRGGGDTQYFGPGTRLTVL.